This T cell receptor (beta chain) was recorded in a study of T cell responses to AZD1222 COVID-19 vaccine. Study-level results: Spike was spanned by vaccine-associated CD4 TCRs, which were dominant at 160-218 and 743-854. The sample set comprised mostly white British donors with more females, and clonal diversity was possibly underestimated.

This clone was counted only a few times. Its antigen is undetermined. After removal of 1 base from V and 5 bases from J, the junction contained 9 bases not matched to a gene. CDR3 length equals 16 residues. From germline, CDR1 is LNHNV and CDR2 YYDKDF (reference sequence). The protocol was immunoSEQ multiplex PCR, while the TCRdb copy is restricted to in-frame clones and leaves out a portion. The data hold approximately 120,000 clones, with about 90% observed a single time. Material: peripheral blood, obtained on day 0 of MenACWY control vaccination. This receptor was taken from an adult in good health. The V call is TRBV15, the J call TRBJ2-7; 9 bases are a match to TRBD1. CDR3 in amino acids: CATSRVAGTGNDEQYF. Written as DNA, the CDR3 is TGTGCCACCAGCAGAGTGGCCGGGACAGGGAACGACGAGCAGTACTTC.